This T cell receptor (beta chain) was identified during a study of PD-1 blockade in classical Hodgkin lymphoma. V gave up 5 bases and J gave up 1 base, with 5 bases separating them. The CDR3 contains 12 residues. The germline gives CDR1 SQVTM, CDR2 ANQGSEA. Libraries were prepared by immunoSEQ multiplex PCR; TCRdb keeps only in-frame clonotypes and omits some of them. The sample has under 40,000 clones; 81% are singletons. Time point: cycle 4 day 1 (C4D1), after five to seven weeks of nivolumab. Every patient experienced relapse after autologous stem cell transplantation, and brentuximab vedotin exposure varied.

The genes are TRBV29-1 and TRBJ2-2; D uncertain. The sequence was collected from a human donor with classical Hodgkin lymphoma. The input for sequencing was peripheral blood mononuclear cells (PBMCs), taken before the fourth cycle of nivolumab. The CDR3 DNA reads TGCAGCGTTCGGCAGAACACCGGGGAGCTGTTTTTT. This encodes CSVRQNTGELFF.